The T cell receptor (beta chain) under discussion was sequenced for a study of metastatic and nonmetastatic thyroid tumors (dated by TCRdb to about 2020). As for the study more broadly: Repertoires were compared across peripheral blood and tumor or nodule tissue samples from malignant and benign thyroid patients. What the authors observed across the whole study: In both blood and tumor samples, malignant tumors were reported to have significantly higher TCR beta diversity than benign nodules.

CDR1 and CDR2 are read off the germline V gene as SGHVS and FQNEAQ. The CDR3 has 14 amino acids, counting the end cysteine and phenylalanine. Only the CDR3 region is kept as DNA, spanning 42 bases read in frame from base 1. Before undergoing thyroid surgery, none of the patients had been given any kind of treatment. Patient clinical samples collected from about 2011 to 2019 were retrospectively analysed using T-cell receptor beta sequencing. Libraries were prepared through PCR. For sequencing, an Illumina HiSeq 4000 was employed. High-throughput sequencing was used to profile the CDR3 region of the TCR beta-chain in every patient. Concerning the study's data processing: The researchers built a classifier to tell apart papillary thyroid cancer patients with distant metastasis, based on CDR3 differences among clinicopathological groups. The Shannon index was used to measure repertoire diversity, and the Morisita-Horn index was used to measure how similar tumor and blood repertoires were. The raw public data were reprocessed by TCRdb itself: fastp quality trimming at Q25, MiXCR clonotype calling, in-frame beta chains only. The V and J calls were determined by TCRdb, not by the authors. The sample table records just over 30,000 clones; roughly 19% of these occur just once. The top ten clonotypes cover roughly 22% of the sample.

Ten or more counts support this clone. What this receptor recognizes is not known. Just one base apart from a much larger clone, this may be a read error. The sample holds other DNA sequences that translate to the same CDR3. The clonotype originates from a female donor with papillary thyroid cancer or a benign thyroid nodule (not recorded which). Some clones in this sample may be carry-over from other donors' samples. Input material: blood. This chain joins TRBV7-8 to TRBJ2-7; TRBD1 fits 7 bases in the junction. The CDR3 region reads CASSTMGQRYEQYF. The DNA sequence follows: TGTGCCAGCAGCACCATGGGACAGAGGTACGAGCAGTACTTT.